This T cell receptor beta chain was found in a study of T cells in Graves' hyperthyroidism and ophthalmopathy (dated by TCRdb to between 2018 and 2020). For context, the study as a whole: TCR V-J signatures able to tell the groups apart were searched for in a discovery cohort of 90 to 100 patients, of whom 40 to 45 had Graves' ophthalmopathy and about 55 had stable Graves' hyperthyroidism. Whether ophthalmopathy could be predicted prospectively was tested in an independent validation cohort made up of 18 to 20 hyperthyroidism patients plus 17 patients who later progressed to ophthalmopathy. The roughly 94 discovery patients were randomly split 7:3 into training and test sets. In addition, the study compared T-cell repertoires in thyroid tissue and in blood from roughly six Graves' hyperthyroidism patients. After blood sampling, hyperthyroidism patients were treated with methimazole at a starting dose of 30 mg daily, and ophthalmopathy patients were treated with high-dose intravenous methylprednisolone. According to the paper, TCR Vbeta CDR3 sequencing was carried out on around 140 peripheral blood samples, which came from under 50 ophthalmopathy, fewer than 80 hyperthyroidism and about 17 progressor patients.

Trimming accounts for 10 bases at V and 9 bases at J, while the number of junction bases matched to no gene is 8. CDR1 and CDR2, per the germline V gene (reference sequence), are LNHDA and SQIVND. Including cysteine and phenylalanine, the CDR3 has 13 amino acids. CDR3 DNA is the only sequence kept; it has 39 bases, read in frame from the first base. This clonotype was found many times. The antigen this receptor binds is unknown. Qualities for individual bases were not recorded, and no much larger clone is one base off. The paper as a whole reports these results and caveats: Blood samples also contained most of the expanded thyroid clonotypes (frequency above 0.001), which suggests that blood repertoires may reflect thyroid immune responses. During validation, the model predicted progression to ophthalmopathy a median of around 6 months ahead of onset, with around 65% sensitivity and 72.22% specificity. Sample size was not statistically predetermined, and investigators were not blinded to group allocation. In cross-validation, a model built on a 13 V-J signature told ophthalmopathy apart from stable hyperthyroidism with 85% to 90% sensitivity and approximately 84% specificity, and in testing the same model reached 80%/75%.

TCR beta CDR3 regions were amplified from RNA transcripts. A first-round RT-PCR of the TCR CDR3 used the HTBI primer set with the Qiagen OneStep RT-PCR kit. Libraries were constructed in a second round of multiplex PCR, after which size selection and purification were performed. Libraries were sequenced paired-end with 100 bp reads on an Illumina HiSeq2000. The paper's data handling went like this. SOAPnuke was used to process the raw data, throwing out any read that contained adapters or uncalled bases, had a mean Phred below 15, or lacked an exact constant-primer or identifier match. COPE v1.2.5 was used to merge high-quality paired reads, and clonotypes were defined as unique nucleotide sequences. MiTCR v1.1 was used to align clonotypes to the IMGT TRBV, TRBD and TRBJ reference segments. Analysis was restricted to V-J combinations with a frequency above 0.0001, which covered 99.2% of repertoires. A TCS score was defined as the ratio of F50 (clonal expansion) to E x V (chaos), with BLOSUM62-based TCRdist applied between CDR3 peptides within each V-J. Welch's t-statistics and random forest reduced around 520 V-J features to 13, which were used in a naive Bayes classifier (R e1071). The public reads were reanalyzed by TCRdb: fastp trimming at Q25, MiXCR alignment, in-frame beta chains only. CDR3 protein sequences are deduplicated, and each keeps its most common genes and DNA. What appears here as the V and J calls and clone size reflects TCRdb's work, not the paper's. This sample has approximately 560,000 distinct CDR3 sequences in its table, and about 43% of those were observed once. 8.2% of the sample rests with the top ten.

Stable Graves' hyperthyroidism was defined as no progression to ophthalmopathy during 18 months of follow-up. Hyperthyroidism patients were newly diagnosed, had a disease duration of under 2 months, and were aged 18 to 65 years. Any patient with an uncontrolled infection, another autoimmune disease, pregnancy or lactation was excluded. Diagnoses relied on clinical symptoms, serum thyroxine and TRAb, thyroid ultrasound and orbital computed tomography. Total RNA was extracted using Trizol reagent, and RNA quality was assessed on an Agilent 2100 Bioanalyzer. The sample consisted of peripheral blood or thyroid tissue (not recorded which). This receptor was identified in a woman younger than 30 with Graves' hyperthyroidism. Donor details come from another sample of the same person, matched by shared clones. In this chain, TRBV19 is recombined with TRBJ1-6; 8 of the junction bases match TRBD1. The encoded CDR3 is CATCDRGGSPLHF. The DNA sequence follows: TGTGCCACCTGCGACAGGGGAGGTTCACCCCTCCACTTT.